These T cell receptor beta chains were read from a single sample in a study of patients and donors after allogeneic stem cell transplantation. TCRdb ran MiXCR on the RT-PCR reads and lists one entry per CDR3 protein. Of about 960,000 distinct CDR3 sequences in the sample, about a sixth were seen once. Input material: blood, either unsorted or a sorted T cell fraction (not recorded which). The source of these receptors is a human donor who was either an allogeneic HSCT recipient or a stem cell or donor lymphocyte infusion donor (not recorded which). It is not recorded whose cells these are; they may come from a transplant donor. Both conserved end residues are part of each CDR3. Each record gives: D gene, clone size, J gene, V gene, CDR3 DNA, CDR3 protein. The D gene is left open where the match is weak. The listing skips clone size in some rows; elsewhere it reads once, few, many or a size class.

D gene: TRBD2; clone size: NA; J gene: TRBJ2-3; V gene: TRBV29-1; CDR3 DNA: TGCAGCGTTGAATGGGGGGGGAGCGGGAACACGCAGTATTTT; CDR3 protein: CSVEWGGSGNTQYF
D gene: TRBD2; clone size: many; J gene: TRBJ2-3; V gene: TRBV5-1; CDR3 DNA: TGTGCCAGCAGTTTGGGACGGGGGGTGACAGATACGCAGTATTTT; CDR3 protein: CASSLGRGVTDTQYF
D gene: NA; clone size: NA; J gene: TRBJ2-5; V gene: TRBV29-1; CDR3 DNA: TGCAGCGTTAATGGGGCAGAACAAGAGACCCAGTACTTC; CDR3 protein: CSVNGAEQETQYF
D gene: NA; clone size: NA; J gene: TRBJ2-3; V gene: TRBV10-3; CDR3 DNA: TGTGCCATCAGTGCAACGGGGGCCACCGCCACAGATACGCAGTATTTT; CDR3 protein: CAISATGATATDTQYF
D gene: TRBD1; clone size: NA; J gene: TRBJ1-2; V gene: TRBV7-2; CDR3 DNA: TGTGCCAGCAGCCCAGAGCTGACAGGGGGGCACTATGGCTACACCTTC; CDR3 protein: CASSPELTGGHYGYTF
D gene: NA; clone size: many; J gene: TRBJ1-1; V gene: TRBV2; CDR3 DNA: TGTGCCTCCGAAGGGAACACTGAAGCTTTCTTT; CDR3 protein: CASEGNTEAFF
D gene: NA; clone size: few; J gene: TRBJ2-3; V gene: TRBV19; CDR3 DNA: TGTGCCAGTAGTATACTGTTCACAGATACGCAGTATTTT; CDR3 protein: CASSILFTDTQYF
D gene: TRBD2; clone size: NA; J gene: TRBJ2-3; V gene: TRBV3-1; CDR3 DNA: TGTGCCAGCAGCCACCTTCGGAGACGGCGGGGGGGAGATACGCAGTATTTT; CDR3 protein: CASSHLRRRRGGDTQYF
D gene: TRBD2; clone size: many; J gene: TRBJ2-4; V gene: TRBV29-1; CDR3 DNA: TGCAGCGTTGGACTAGCGGGAGCCAAAAACATTCAGTACTTC; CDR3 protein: CSVGLAGAKNIQYF
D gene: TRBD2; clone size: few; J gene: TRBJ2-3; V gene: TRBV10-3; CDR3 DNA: TGTGCCATCAGTAAGCGGGGGGGCACAGATACGCAGTATTTT; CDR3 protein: CAISKRGGTDTQYF
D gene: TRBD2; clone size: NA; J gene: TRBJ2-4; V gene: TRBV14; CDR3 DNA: TGTGCCAGCAGCCCCGGGACTAGGTCCAAAAACATTCAGTACTTC; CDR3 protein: CASSPGTRSKNIQYF
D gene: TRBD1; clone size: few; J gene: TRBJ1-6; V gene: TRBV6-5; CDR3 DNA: TGTGCCAGCAGTTACGAGGGACAGAGTAGTTCACCCCTCCACTTT; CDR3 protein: CASSYEGQSSSPLHF
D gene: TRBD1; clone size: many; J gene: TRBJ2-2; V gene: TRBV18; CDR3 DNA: TGTGCCAGCTCCGACAGGGGGTCGAACACCGGGGAGCTGTTTTTT; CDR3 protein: CASSDRGSNTGELFF
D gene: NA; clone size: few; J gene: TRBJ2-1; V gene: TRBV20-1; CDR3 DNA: TGCAGTGCTAGAGATCCTGCGGGAAATGAGCAGTTCTTC; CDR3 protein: CSARDPAGNEQFF
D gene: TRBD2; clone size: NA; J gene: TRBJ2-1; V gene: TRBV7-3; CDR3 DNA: TGTGCCAGCAGCTTACGAAGCGGGAGGGTATACAATGAGCAGTTCTTC; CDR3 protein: CASSLRSGRVYNEQFF
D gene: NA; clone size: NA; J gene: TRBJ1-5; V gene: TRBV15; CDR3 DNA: TGTGCCACCAGCAGAGATGGAGGTACGGGAAATCAGCCCCAGCATTTT; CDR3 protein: CATSRDGGTGNQPQHF
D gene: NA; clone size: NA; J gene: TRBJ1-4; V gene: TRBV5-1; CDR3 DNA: TGCGCCAGCAGCCCGGGACGGGCTTTTGCAACTAATGAAAAACTGTTTTTT; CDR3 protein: CASSPGRAFATNEKLFF
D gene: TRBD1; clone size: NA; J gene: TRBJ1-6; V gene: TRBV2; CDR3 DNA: TGTGCCAGCAGCGGGGTTCGACAGGGGAATTCACCCCTCCACTTT; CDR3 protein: CASSGVRQGNSPLHF
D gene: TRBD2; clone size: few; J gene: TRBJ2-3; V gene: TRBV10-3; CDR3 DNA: TGTGCCATCAGTGAGTCAGCGGGAACAGATACGCAGTATTTT; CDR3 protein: CAISESAGTDTQYF
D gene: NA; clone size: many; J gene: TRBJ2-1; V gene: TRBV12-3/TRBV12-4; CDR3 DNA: TGTGCCAGCAGTTTAGCGGGGGCGGGGGTATACAATGAGCAGTTCTTC; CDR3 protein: CASSLAGAGVYNEQFF
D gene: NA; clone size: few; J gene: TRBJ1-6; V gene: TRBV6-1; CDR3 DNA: TGTGCCAGCGGGAGGACAGAAAATTCCTATAATTCACCCCTCCACTTT; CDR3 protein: CASGRTENSYNSPLHF
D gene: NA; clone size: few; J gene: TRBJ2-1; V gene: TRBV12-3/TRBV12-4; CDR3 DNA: TGTGCCAGCGCCCCCGGGAATGAGCAGTTCTTC; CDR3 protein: CASAPGNEQFF